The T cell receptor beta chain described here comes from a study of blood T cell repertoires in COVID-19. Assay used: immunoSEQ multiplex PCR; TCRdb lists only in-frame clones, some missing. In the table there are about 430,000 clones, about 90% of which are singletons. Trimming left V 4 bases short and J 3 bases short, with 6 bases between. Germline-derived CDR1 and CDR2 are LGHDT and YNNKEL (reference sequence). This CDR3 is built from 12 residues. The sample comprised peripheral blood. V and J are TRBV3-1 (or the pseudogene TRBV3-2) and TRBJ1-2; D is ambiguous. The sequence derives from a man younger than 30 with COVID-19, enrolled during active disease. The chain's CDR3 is CASSLVHYGYTF. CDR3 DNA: TGTGCCAGCAGCCTCGTTCACTATGGCTACACCTTC.